A selection of T cell receptor beta chains follows, all from one sample in a study of CD8+ T cells in alopecia areata. This table comes from immunoSEQ multiplex PCR, and its TCRdb copy is limited to in-frame clones, with some not included. The sample includes about 200,000 clones, approximately 60% of them seen just once. Sequenced sample: CD8+ T cells sorted from blood. Receptor source: a human donor in good health. Both conserved end residues are part of each CDR3. D genes are given only for firm matches. Size is omitted from some rows. Given values are once, few, many or a class for expanded clones.

d_call: -; j_call: TRBJ2-7; cdr3_length: 12; clone_size: -; v_call: TRBV29-1; cdr3_nt: TGCAGCGTTGAAGAATCCGGTTACGAGCAGTACTTC; cdr3_aa: CSVEESGYEQYF
d_call: -; j_call: TRBJ1-2; cdr3_length: 14; clone_size: -; v_call: TRBV27; cdr3_nt: TGTGCCAGCAGTTCCATAGGGGGATCCTATGGCTACACCTTC; cdr3_aa: CASSSIGGSYGYTF
d_call: TRBD1; j_call: TRBJ1-2; cdr3_length: 15; clone_size: -; v_call: TRBV9; cdr3_nt: TGTGCCAGCAGCGCGACAGGGCCATTGCCCGGCGGCTACACCTTC; cdr3_aa: CASSATGPLPGGYTF
d_call: -; j_call: TRBJ2-5; cdr3_length: 14; clone_size: few; v_call: TRBV29-1; cdr3_nt: TGCAGCGTTGGCTCAGAGCGATGGCAAGAGACCCAGTACTTC; cdr3_aa: CSVGSERWQETQYF
d_call: -; j_call: TRBJ1-1; cdr3_length: 15; clone_size: few; v_call: TRBV27; cdr3_nt: TGTGCCAGCACCCCAGGGTTGGGCATGAACACTGAAGCTTTCTTT; cdr3_aa: CASTPGLGMNTEAFF
d_call: -; j_call: TRBJ2-5; cdr3_length: 15; clone_size: -; v_call: TRBV27; cdr3_nt: TGTGCCAGCAGTTTAGTAAGGGGCGCAGAGGAGACCCAGTACTTC; cdr3_aa: CASSLVRGAEETQYF
d_call: -; j_call: TRBJ1-1; cdr3_length: 15; clone_size: -; v_call: TRBV6-5; cdr3_nt: TGTGCCAGCAGTGGTGCCAGGAACGAGAACACTGAAGCTTTCTTT; cdr3_aa: CASSGARNENTEAFF
d_call: TRBD1; j_call: TRBJ2-2; cdr3_length: 15; clone_size: few; v_call: TRBV19; cdr3_nt: TGTGCCAGTAGTATCGACAGGGGGGTAACCGGGGAGCTGTTTTTT; cdr3_aa: CASSIDRGVTGELFF
d_call: TRBD2; j_call: TRBJ2-7; cdr3_length: 16; clone_size: -; v_call: TRBV11-2; cdr3_nt: TGTGCCAGCAGCTTGGTCCTAGCGGGGGGCCTCTACGAGCAGTACTTC; cdr3_aa: CASSLVLAGGLYEQYF
d_call: TRBD2; j_call: TRBJ2-3; cdr3_length: 15; clone_size: -; v_call: TRBV27; cdr3_nt: TGTGCCAGTGCTCCGGGACTAGCGGGATCGCATACGCAGTATTTT; cdr3_aa: CASAPGLAGSHTQYF
d_call: TRBD1; j_call: TRBJ2-1; cdr3_length: 13; clone_size: -; v_call: TRBV5-1; cdr3_nt: TGCGCCAGCAGCTTGACAGGGGGCCATGAGCAGTTCTTC; cdr3_aa: CASSLTGGHEQFF
d_call: TRBD1; j_call: TRBJ1-1; cdr3_length: 15; clone_size: -; v_call: TRBV4-1; cdr3_nt: TGCGCCAGCAGCCAAGACGAGGGGGCGCGGACTGAAGCTTTCTTT; cdr3_aa: CASSQDEGARTEAFF
d_call: -; j_call: TRBJ2-6; cdr3_length: 14; clone_size: few; v_call: TRBV6-5; cdr3_nt: TGTGCCACAACACAGGGCTCTGGGGCCAACGTCCTGACTTTC; cdr3_aa: CATTQGSGANVLTF
d_call: -; j_call: TRBJ2-3; cdr3_length: 14; clone_size: few; v_call: TRBV2; cdr3_nt: TGTGCCAGCAGTGAGGGGCTTAGCACAGATACGCAGTATTTT; cdr3_aa: CASSEGLSTDTQYF
d_call: -; j_call: TRBJ2-1; cdr3_length: 15; clone_size: -; v_call: TRBV28; cdr3_nt: TGTGCCAGCAGTTTCCCGGAGCGAAGCTACAATGAGCAGTTCTTC; cdr3_aa: CASSFPERSYNEQFF
d_call: -; j_call: TRBJ1-1; cdr3_length: 15; clone_size: few; v_call: TRBV12-5; cdr3_nt: TGTGCTAGTGGTTTGGGTGGAGACGGCGGGACTGAAGCTTTCTTT; cdr3_aa: CASGLGGDGGTEAFF
d_call: TRBD1; j_call: TRBJ1-5; cdr3_length: 16; clone_size: few; v_call: TRBV7-9; cdr3_nt: TGTGCCAGCAGCTTGGGGACAGGTAAACGCAATCAGCCCCAGCATTTT; cdr3_aa: CASSLGTGKRNQPQHF
d_call: -; j_call: TRBJ2-1; cdr3_length: 12; clone_size: -; v_call: TRBV5-1; cdr3_nt: TGCGCCAGCAGCGGAGGAGGAGGAGAGCAGTTCTTC; cdr3_aa: CASSGGGGEQFF
d_call: TRBD1; j_call: TRBJ2-7; cdr3_length: 15; clone_size: -; v_call: TRBV6-6; cdr3_nt: TGTGCCAGCAGCCTGACGGGACAGGGACCGGTCGAGCAGTACTTC; cdr3_aa: CASSLTGQGPVEQYF
d_call: TRBD1; j_call: TRBJ1-2; cdr3_length: 17; clone_size: -; v_call: TRBV27; cdr3_nt: TGTGCCAGCAGTTTATCGGCGACCTTGAAGACAGGGGTCGGCTACACCTTC; cdr3_aa: CASSLSATLKTGVGYTF
d_call: -; j_call: TRBJ2-1; cdr3_length: 11; clone_size: few; v_call: TRBV29-1; cdr3_nt: TGCAGCGTTGAAACCTACAATGAGCAGTTCTTC; cdr3_aa: CSVETYNEQFF
d_call: -; j_call: TRBJ2-4; cdr3_length: 13; clone_size: few; v_call: TRBV13; cdr3_nt: TGTGCCAGCAGCGTGGGACTTCAAAACATTCAGTACTTC; cdr3_aa: CASSVGLQNIQYF
d_call: -; j_call: TRBJ2-5; cdr3_length: 12; clone_size: -; v_call: TRBV5-6; cdr3_nt: TGTGCCAGCAGCTCCGATGAGAAGACCCAGTACTTC; cdr3_aa: CASSSDEKTQYF
d_call: -; j_call: TRBJ1-3; cdr3_length: 14; clone_size: -; v_call: TRBV5-1; cdr3_nt: TGCGCCAGCAGCTTGGGCCTCGGGGACGGCACCATATATTTT; cdr3_aa: CASSLGLGDGTIYF
d_call: -; j_call: TRBJ2-7; cdr3_length: 11; clone_size: -; v_call: TRBV5-1; cdr3_nt: TGCGCCAGCAGCTTGGGCTACGAGCAGTACTTC; cdr3_aa: CASSLGYEQYF
d_call: TRBD2; j_call: TRBJ2-7; cdr3_length: 15; clone_size: -; v_call: TRBV4-1; cdr3_nt: TGCGCCAGCAGCCAAGGCGGGGGGCTTAACTACGAGCAGTACTTC; cdr3_aa: CASSQGGGLNYEQYF
d_call: TRBD1; j_call: TRBJ2-7; cdr3_length: 13; clone_size: -; v_call: TRBV7-6; cdr3_nt: TGTGCCAGCAGCCGGGACAGGACCTACGAGCAGTACTTC; cdr3_aa: CASSRDRTYEQYF
d_call: -; j_call: TRBJ2-2; cdr3_length: 13; clone_size: -; v_call: TRBV5-1; cdr3_nt: TGCGCCAGCAGCTTGGAATGGGCAGCCGGTCTGTTTTTT; cdr3_aa: CASSLEWAAGLFF
d_call: TRBD1; j_call: TRBJ1-1; cdr3_length: 10; clone_size: -; v_call: TRBV30; cdr3_nt: TGTGCCGGGACAGCGGCTATAGCTTTCTTT; cdr3_aa: CAGTAAIAFF
d_call: -; j_call: TRBJ1-2; cdr3_length: 16; clone_size: -; v_call: TRBV29-1; cdr3_nt: TGCAGCGTTTCCTTGACAAAGGGCGTGGATAACTATGGCTACACCTTC; cdr3_aa: CSVSLTKGVDNYGYTF
d_call: -; j_call: TRBJ2-5; cdr3_length: 16; clone_size: -; v_call: TRBV30; cdr3_nt: TGTGCCTGGAGTGTACTTGTTCGGGCAGAGCAAGAGACCCAGTACTTC; cdr3_aa: CAWSVLVRAEQETQYF
d_call: -; j_call: TRBJ2-7; cdr3_length: 11; clone_size: few; v_call: TRBV29-1; cdr3_nt: TGCAGCGTTGGTCTAGGCTACGAGCAGTACTTC; cdr3_aa: CSVGLGYEQYF
d_call: -; j_call: TRBJ1-2; cdr3_length: 14; clone_size: -; v_call: TRBV5-1; cdr3_nt: TGCGCCAGCAGCTTCTATGGGGGCTACTATGGCTACACCTTC; cdr3_aa: CASSFYGGYYGYTF
d_call: -; j_call: TRBJ1-5; cdr3_length: 13; clone_size: -; v_call: TRBV9; cdr3_nt: TGTGCCAGCAGCGTAGGTGTGGATCAGCCCCAGCATTTT; cdr3_aa: CASSVGVDQPQHF
d_call: -; j_call: TRBJ1-6; cdr3_length: 17; clone_size: -; v_call: TRBV5-4; cdr3_nt: TGTGCCAGCAGCCCCCCCCCGGAGCAGGGCGAGGGTTCACCCCTCCACTTT; cdr3_aa: CASSPPPEQGEGSPLHF
d_call: -; j_call: TRBJ2-1; cdr3_length: 16; clone_size: few; v_call: TRBV7-3; cdr3_nt: TGTGCCAGCAGCTTATCCTCCGACATATTATACAATGAGCAGTTCTTC; cdr3_aa: CASSLSSDILYNEQFF
d_call: -; j_call: TRBJ1-6; cdr3_length: 14; clone_size: -; v_call: TRBV6-5; cdr3_nt: TGTGCCAGCAGTTTAGGGTCTGGAGGTGACCCCCTCCACTTT; cdr3_aa: CASSLGSGGDPLHF
d_call: -; j_call: TRBJ2-7; cdr3_length: 13; clone_size: -; v_call: TRBV5-1; cdr3_nt: TGCGCCAGCAGGGAGGTTGGGGTGGACGAGCAGTACTTC; cdr3_aa: CASREVGVDEQYF
d_call: TRBD1; j_call: TRBJ1-6; cdr3_length: 14; clone_size: -; v_call: TRBV2; cdr3_nt: TGTGCCAGCAGTTGGGGACAGGGTTATTCACCCCTCCACTTT; cdr3_aa: CASSWGQGYSPLHF
d_call: -; j_call: TRBJ1-1; cdr3_length: 13; clone_size: -; v_call: TRBV30; cdr3_nt: TGTGCCTGGGGTTTCACGGAGAACACTGAAGCTTTCTTT; cdr3_aa: CAWGFTENTEAFF
d_call: TRBD1; j_call: TRBJ2-1; cdr3_length: 15; clone_size: -; v_call: TRBV4-1; cdr3_nt: TGCGCCAGCAGCCCAGGCAAGGGGGCTGGCTTGGAGCAGTTCTTC; cdr3_aa: CASSPGKGAGLEQFF
d_call: TRBD1; j_call: TRBJ1-5; cdr3_length: 13; clone_size: -; v_call: TRBV28; cdr3_nt: TGTGCCAGCAGCTTCGACAGGGGTCAGCCCCAGCATTTT; cdr3_aa: CASSFDRGQPQHF
d_call: -; j_call: TRBJ1-2; cdr3_length: 14; clone_size: -; v_call: TRBV29-1; cdr3_nt: TGCAGCGTTGAAAACCAGGGGCCTAACTATGGCTACACCTTC; cdr3_aa: CSVENQGPNYGYTF
d_call: -; j_call: TRBJ1-5; cdr3_length: 13; clone_size: -; v_call: TRBV6-5; cdr3_nt: TGTGCCAGCAGTTACGGACTGGGCCAGCCCCAGCATTTT; cdr3_aa: CASSYGLGQPQHF